This T cell receptor beta chain was captured in a study of T-cell memory formation after mild COVID-19. Constant-segment primers and 5'RACE yielded cDNA libraries for TCR alpha and TCR beta, each carrying sample barcodes and UMIs. TCRdb reanalysed the 5' RACE reads using MiXCR and keeps one entry per CDR3 protein. The data contain around 340,000 distinct CDR3 sequences, roughly 21% of them singletons. V was clipped by 6 bases and J by 9 bases; unmatched bases: 8. Germline V CDR1 and CDR2: KGHDR, SFDVKD. CDR3 length: 13 residues. This clonotype was found a few times. The antigen remains undetermined. Study observations and caveats: Some clones that responded turned up in pre-infection memory, which suggests that cross-reactive memory joined in. Those CD4+ clones that contracted were mainly in CM and EM (CD8+ ones in EMRA).

The specimen sequenced was PBMCs or a T cell subset sorted from them (not recorded which). This chain uses TRBV24-1 with TRBJ2-3; 7 bases map to TRBD2. The clonotype originates from an adult woman who had mild COVID-19 (a few samples of this study predate the infection). Cell type and time point are not known. The chain's CDR3 is CATSPGTKMTQYF. The DNA for the CDR3 is TGTGCCACCAGTCCCGGGACTAAGATGACGCAGTATTTT.